The 31 T cell receptor beta chains below all came from one sample that was sequenced in a study of CD8 T cells in Susac syndrome. Random hexamers were used to reverse transcribe roughly 0.5 to 1 ug of RNA. From the immunoSEQ multiplex PCR reads, TCRdb called clonotypes with MiXCR, one entry per CDR3 protein. The profile shows 80,000 to 90,000 distinct CDR3 sequences, 90% to 95% of them singletons. Specimen: CD8+ T cells from PBMCs. The receptor source for this set is a human donor in good health.

This clonotype was detected only once. This chain uses TRBV13 with TRBJ2-7, with D possibly matching TRBD2 (6 bases). V was pared by 5 bases and J by 4 bases, with 12 bases between. The V gene's germline CDR1 is PRHDT and CDR2 FYEKMQ (reference sequence). This CDR3 is built from 13 residues. In nucleotides, the CDR3 is TGTGCCAGCAGCGTACACGGGGGTTACGAGCAGTACTTC. Translating it yields CASSVHGGYEQYF.

The genes are TRBV19 and TRBJ1-2, with 9 bases identical to TRBD1. V trimming: 7 bases; J trimming: 4 bases; junction bases outside the gene matches: 13. The CDR3 sequence is 16 residues long. Germline loops: CDR1 LNHDA, CDR2 SQIVND (reference sequence). CDR3 in amino acids: CASTPNARDRVYGYTF. The CDR3 nucleotides are TGTGCCAGTACCCCTAATGCCCGGGACAGGGTCTATGGCTACACCTTC.

V gene TRBV6-5 combines with J gene TRBJ1-5; a possible D gene is TRBD1 (5 bases). V was shortened by 2 bases and J by 3 bases, with 8 bases between the two germline ends. The CDR3 consists of 14 residues. Germline CDR1 and CDR2: MNHEY and SVGAGI. The CDR3 DNA is TGTGCCAGCAGTTACACAGGATTCAATCAGCCCCAGCATTTT. Its translation is CASSYTGFNQPQHF.

J is TRBJ2-4 and V is TRBV3-1; D gene uncertain. The CDR3 consists of 11 residues. The ends were cut back, 1 base at V and 9 bases at J, with 4 bases in the middle. Germline lookup yields CDR1 LGHDT and CDR2 YNNKEL (reference sequence). Here the CDR3 DNA reads TGTGCCAGCAGCCAAGGACCCATTCAGTACTTC. This gives the protein CASSQGPIQYF.

The J gene is TRBJ2-1, the V gene TRBV12-3 or TRBV12-4, with a tentative D call TRBD2 (5 bases). The CDR3 is made up of 14 amino acids. With 5 bases removed from V and 4 bases from J, the gap between germline ends came to 12 bases. CDR3 bases: TGTGCCAGCAGTCAGGAGGACCTTTACAATGAGCAGTTCTTC. Its protein product is CASSQEDLYNEQFF.

This sequence joins TRBV3-1 and TRBJ2-7; the D gene is possibly TRBD2 (6 bases). Trimming shortened V by 1 base and J by 2 bases, and 15 bases separated the two germline ends. Germline lookup yields CDR1 LGHDT and CDR2 YNNKEL (reference sequence). The CDR3 extends over 16 amino acids. CDR3: CASSQGRDPGTYEQYF. DNA of the CDR3: TGTGCCAGCAGCCAAGGGAGGGATCCGGGAACCTACGAGCAGTACTTC.

The genes are TRBV7-8 and TRBJ1-5; unclear D gene. Deletions cut 2 bases from V and 3 bases from J, with 17 bases between. The CDR3 loop spans 17 amino acids. CDR1 and CDR2 (germline): SGHVS, FQNEAQ. CDR3 sequence: CASSLYPPGRVNQPQHF. Written as DNA, the CDR3 is TGTGCCAGCAGCTTATATCCCCCTGGCAGAGTCAATCAGCCCCAGCATTTT. Full variable domain (remainder filled in from reference TRBV7-8 and TRBJ1-5): GAGVSQSPRYKVAKRGQDVALRCDPISGHVSLFWYQQALGQGPEFLTYFQNEAQLDKSGLPSDRFFAERPEGSVSTLKIQRTQQEDSAVYLCASSLYPPGRVNQPQHFGDGTRLSIL.

This chain links TRBV29-1 with TRBJ1-1, with a weak D call TRBD1 (5 bases). Germline V CDR1 and CDR2: SQVTM, ANQGSEA. With 5 bases removed from V and 4 bases from J, the gap between germline ends came to 11 bases. This CDR3 has 12 residues. In DNA, the CDR3 is TGCAGCGTTACCGGGGCCAGCACTGAAGCTTTCTTT. Its protein product is CSVTGASTEAFF.

The rearrangement uses TRBV13 and TRBJ1-1, with 8 bases aligning to TRBD1. CDR1 PRHDT and CDR2 FYEKMQ come from the germline V gene (reference sequence). Losses at the gene ends were 0 bases for V and 6 bases for J; bases not matched to a gene: 9. CDR3 length: 16 amino acids. The CDR3 reads CASSLGQGTGQPEAFF. CDR3 nucleotides: TGTGCCAGCAGCTTAGGCCAGGGGACAGGTCAACCTGAAGCTTTCTTT. Full variable domain (missing parts from reference TRBV13 and TRBJ1-1): AAGVIQSPRHLIKEKRETATLKCYPIPRHDTVYWYQQGPGQDPQFLISFYEKMQSDKGSIPDRFSAQQFSDYHSELNMSSLELGDSALYFCASSLGQGTGQPEAFFGQGTRLTVV.

The chain uses TRBV18 and TRBJ2-1, with a possible D match to TRBD2 (5 bases). CDR3 size: 12 residues. With 0 bases removed from V and 8 bases from J, the gap between germline ends came to 5 bases. The germline V gene has CDR1 KGHSH and CDR2 LQKENI. The CDR3 DNA reads as TGTGCCAGCTCACCACCGGGAGATGAGCAGTTCTTC. Protein product: CASSPPGDEQFF.

The V call is TRBV9, the J call TRBJ2-3; TRBD1 aligns across 7 bases. V shed 7 bases, J shed 3 bases, and the junction held 11 bases outside the gene matches. From germline, CDR1 is SGDLS and CDR2 YYNGEE. The CDR3 totals 15 residues. CDR3 region: CASVELLTGTDTQYF. CDR3 in DNA: TGTGCCAGCGTCGAATTGTTGACAGGGACAGATACGCAGTATTTT.

The rearrangement links TRBV6-5 to TRBJ2-7; 7 bases line up with TRBD1. Germline V gene sequence: CDR1 MNHEY, CDR2 SVGAGI. The V segment lost 0 bases and the J segment 5 bases; nucleotides outside the gene matches: 4. The CDR3 runs to 14 residues. CDR3 region: CASSYSEGANEQYF. The CDR3 nucleotides read TGTGCCAGCAGTTACTCAGAGGGGGCCAACGAGCAGTACTTC.

The rearrangement joins TRBV9 to TRBJ2-2; D remains unclear. The V end lost 3 bases, the J end lost 3 bases, and 6 bases lay between the germline ends. CDR1 and CDR2 (germline): SGDLS, YYNGEE. This CDR3 region has 13 residues. CDR3: CASSDSYTGELFF. The CDR3 DNA reads as TGTGCCAGCAGCGACAGTTACACCGGGGAGCTGTTTTTT.

The genes are TRBV7-8 and TRBJ1-1; D possibly corresponds to TRBD1 (5 bases). V gave up 3 bases and J gave up 0 bases, with 8 bases separating them. The germline V gene has CDR1 SGHVS and CDR2 FQNEAQ. CDR3 length equals 14 residues. The CDR3 reads CASSFWGMNTEAFF. The CDR3 DNA reads as TGTGCCAGCAGCTTTTGGGGCATGAACACTGAAGCTTTCTTT.

In this sample, this clonotype turned up once. This chain uses TRBV4-1 with TRBJ1-1, with 11 bases fitting TRBD1. V dropped 4 bases and J dropped 5; count of bases not matched to a gene: 6. In germline, CDR1 is MGHRA, CDR2 YSYEKL. This CDR3 contains 15 residues. Here the CDR3 DNA reads TGCGCCAGCAGCCCGGGCGGGACAGGGGGTACTGAAGCTTTCTTT. It specifies CASSPGGTGGTEAFF.

CDR3: CASSSGNYEQYF. As DNA, the CDR3 is TGTGCCAGCAGCTCAGGGAACTACGAGCAGTACTTC. The V call is TRBV13, the J call TRBJ2-7; TRBD1 is a possible D gene (5 bases). CDR3 size: 12 residues. Germline V CDR1 and CDR2: PRHDT, FYEKMQ (reference sequence). Deletions cut 4 bases from V and 3 bases from J, with 7 bases between.

The chain carries TRBV6-1 and TRBJ2-7; no clear D. Per germline, CDR1 MNHNS and CDR2 SASEGT. Trimming pared 6 bases from V and 0 bases from J, leaving 18 bases between. This CDR3 is built from 16 residues. The CDR3 nucleotides read TGTGCCAGCAGACCCTCCCCGACTGCAAGCTCCTACGAGCAGTACTTC. Its translation is CASRPSPTASSYEQYF.

The chain recombines TRBV13 with TRBJ1-5; 7 bases align to TRBD1. The germline CDR1 and CDR2 sequences are PRHDT and FYEKMQ (reference sequence). The CDR3 contains 16 residues. V trimming: 0 bases; J trimming: 3 bases; junction bases outside the gene matches: 5. CDR3 sequence (DNA): TGTGCCAGCAGCTTAGGTTCCAGGGGGAACAATCAGCCCCAGCATTTT. Protein product: CASSLGSRGNNQPQHF.

This clonotype was observed a few times. This chain uses TRBV7-9 with TRBJ2-1; 12 bases are a match to TRBD1. Germline V gene data show CDR1 as SEHNR and CDR2 as FQNEAQ (reference sequence). Unmatched junction bases numbered 3, after V lost 3 bases and J lost 6 bases. The CDR3 consists of 15 residues. CDR3 nucleotide sequence: TGTGCCAGCAGCTTGGGACAGGGGGCGGTCAATGAGCAGTTCTTC. Protein sequence: CASSLGQGAVNEQFF.

V and J are TRBV10-1 and TRBJ1-1, with D possibly TRBD1 on 5 matching bases. Germline assignment: CDR1 WNHNN and CDR2 SYGVQD (reference sequence). The V and J ends lost 6 bases and 0 bases respectively, with 11 bases between them. There are 14 residues in the CDR3. The CDR3 loop reads CASRPPGVNTEAFF. The CDR3 region has the DNA TGCGCCAGCAGGCCCCCGGGGGTGAACACTGAAGCTTTCTTT.

This clonotype was found once. This chain joins TRBV4-1 and TRBJ1-3, with D perhaps TRBD1 (5 bases). Germline values: CDR1 MGHRA, CDR2 YSYEKL. The CDR3 loop spans 15 amino acids. Trimming removed 3 bases from V and 0 bases from J, with 9 bases in between. CDR3 DNA: TGCGCCAGCAGCCACCTGGGGCTCTCTGGAAACACCATATATTTT. Translating gives CASSHLGLSGNTIYF.

This chain uses TRBV5-6 with TRBJ1-1, with TRBD1 matching over 9 bases. CDR1 is SGHDT, CDR2 YYEEEE, per germline. The CDR3 contains 13 residues. The V and J ends lost 3 bases and 10 bases, in that order; junction bases with no gene match: 7. The CDR3 is CASSYGQGSPAFF. CDR3 DNA: TGTGCCAGCAGCTACGGACAGGGGTCCCCAGCTTTCTTT.

J is TRBJ1-1 and V is TRBV2; D uncertain. Trimming stripped 7 bases from V and 0 bases from J, with 9 bases between. Germline V gene sequence: CDR1 SNHLY, CDR2 FYNNEI. This CDR3 contains 13 residues. CDR3 loop: CASKDGVNTEAFF. The CDR3 coding sequence is TGTGCCAGCAAGGACGGGGTGAACACTGAAGCTTTCTTT.

This chain links TRBV27 with TRBJ2-1, with D possibly matching TRBD2 (6 bases). CDR1 is MNHEY and CDR2 is SMNVEV in the germline V gene (reference sequence). Trimming cost V 6 bases and J 2 bases, with 14 bases left between them. This CDR3 comprises 15 residues. DNA for the CDR3: TGTGCCAGCAGCCGCGGGACCTATACCTACAATGAGCAGTTCTTC. This codes for CASSRGTYTYNEQFF.

The J gene is TRBJ1-1, the V gene TRBV5-4; no clear D. The germline V gene encodes CDR1 SGHNT and CDR2 YYREEE (reference sequence). This CDR3 region has 13 residues. Deletions cut 5 bases from V and 10 bases from J, with 18 bases between. CDR3 DNA: TGTGCCAGCAGTGACTTAAATCCCGCGGGAGCTTTCTTT. As protein: CASSDLNPAGAFF.

The chain links TRBV29-1 to TRBJ2-7, with unresolved D. The CDR3 is 16 amino acids. Trimming removed 1 base at V and 0 bases at J, with 16 bases between. Germline V gene sequence: CDR1 SQVTM, CDR2 ANQGSEA. In DNA, the CDR3 is TGCAGCGTTGAAGGGTTTGGGCCCCGGAACTCCTACGAGCAGTACTTC. Translating gives CSVEGFGPRNSYEQYF.

This sequence joins TRBV3-1 and TRBJ1-1; tentative D call: TRBD1 (5 bases). Trimming took 0 bases from V and 5 from J, leaving 13 bases between them. CDR1 LGHDT and CDR2 YNNKEL come from the germline V gene (reference sequence). The length of the CDR3 is 15 residues. Written as DNA, the CDR3 is TGTGCCAGCAGCCAAGATCTGGGGCGTAGGACTGAAGCTTTCTTT. This encodes CASSQDLGRRTEAFF.

This sequence joins TRBV6-5 and TRBJ1-1, with unresolved D. V lost 3 bases, J lost 1 base, and 9 bases lay in between. CDR3 length: 14 residues. In germline, CDR1 is MNHEY, CDR2 SVGAGI. The CDR3 sequence is CASSYMEGNTEAFF. The CDR3 coding sequence is TGTGCCAGCAGTTATATGGAAGGGAACACTGAAGCTTTCTTT.

The rearrangement uses TRBV7-9 and TRBJ1-2; TRBD1 agrees at 7 bases. The CDR3 spans 13 residues. In germline, CDR1 is SEHNR, CDR2 FQNEAQ (reference sequence). J lost 4 bases, V lost 7 bases, and 6 bases had no gene match. The CDR3 sequence: CASIGGTVYGYTF. In nucleotides, the CDR3 is TGTGCCAGCATCGGGGGGACAGTCTATGGCTACACCTTC.

The rearrangement uses TRBV21-1 and TRBJ1-1; the D call in the table, TRBD1, was not verified against the DNA. TRBV21-1 is deemed a pseudogene. CDR3 length: 16 amino acids. CDR3 nucleotides: TGTGCCAGCAGCAAAGGGGGAAAGGGGGTGAAGACTGAAGCTTTCTTT. Protein product: CASSKGGKGVKTEAFF.

The gene calls are TRBV13 and TRBJ2-2; 8 bases align to TRBD2. Looked up from germline, CDR1 is PRHDT and CDR2 is FYEKMQ (reference sequence). This CDR3 contains 15 residues. With V trimmed by 5 bases and J by 4 bases, 6 bases remained unmatched. CDR3 sequence reads: CASSPRTSFTGELFF. CDR3 bases: TGTGCCAGCAGCCCGCGGACTAGCTTCACCGGGGAGCTGTTTTTT.